This T cell receptor (beta chain) was identified during a study of a mutant IDH1 vaccine in newly diagnosed glioma. Background on the study: Every participant had undergone radiotherapy, temozolomide, or both before, and most underwent both. General study findings and limits: There were vaccine-induced immune responses in just over 90% of the patients.

Sequencing used immunoSEQ multiplex PCR; TCRdb keeps in-frame clones, though not all of them. This sample has 95,000 to 100,000 clones; roughly 90% occur once, and the top ten carry less than 0.65%. On this clone itself: Its specificity is unknown.

The CDR3 is 14 residues long. CDR1 LGHNT and CDR2 FRNRAP come from the germline V gene. Trimming pared 0 bases from V and 2 bases from J, leaving 7 bases between. Time point given: baseline, week 1 (first vaccination visit). The sample's treatment: pre-vaccination baseline after standard-of-care therapy. Donors had new IDH1-mutant astrocytomas of WHO grade 3 or 4 (ATRX-lost). This TCR was recovered from a woman aged 45-59 years with glioma. The chain recombines TRBV12-5 with TRBJ2-5, with a weak D call TRBD2 (5 bases). The material was PBMCs, obtained from a glioma patient treated with radiotherapy, temozolomide or both. The CDR3 DNA is TGTGCTAGTGGTTTGGTTCGAGGGCAAGAGACCCAGTACTTC. Translated: CASGLVRGQETQYF.